This TCR beta chain was obtained from a study of T cell responses to AZD1222 COVID-19 vaccine. This table comes from immunoSEQ multiplex PCR, and its TCRdb copy is limited to in-frame clones, with some not included. The sample includes 180,000 or so clones, about nine tenths seen only once; the top ten take about 2.1%. Investigators merged groups given second doses at roughly 4 or roughly 12 weeks. The CDR3 spans 15 residues. The V gene lost 4 bases and the J gene lost 0 bases, with 9 bases spanning the gap. Germline CDR1 and CDR2: LGHNA and YNFKEQ. Regarding this clone: Its antigen is unknown.

Broader study findings: Unmutated variant regions are reportedly targeted by nearly half of spike-specific TCRs. At baseline, seropositivity was found in only 5 to 7 AZD1222 recipients.

The TCR was taken from an adult who received the AZD1222 COVID-19 vaccine. The sample was peripheral blood, taken 28 days after the second AZD1222 dose. The V gene is TRBV4-2, the J gene TRBJ1-4; D gene unclear. CDR3 sequence: CASSRLPATNEKLFF. CDR3 coding DNA: TGTGCCAGCAGCCGCCTCCCCGCAACTAATGAAAAACTGTTTTTT.